These T cell receptor beta chains were read from a single sample in a study of control samples from healthy donors and cancer patients. Some clones are missing from TCRdb's copy, which holds only in-frame ones; the method was immunoSEQ multiplex PCR. The data hold approximately 86,000 clones, with over 65% observed a single time. Sequences were obtained from blood. Receptor source: a woman aged 40 to 49 in good health. CDR3s include the opening cysteine and the closing phenylalanine or tryptophan.

j_call v_call cdr3_aa
TRBJ2-7 TRBV9 CASVWGGRNEQYF
TRBJ1-6 TRBV5-5 CASSSQVIGQEPNSPLHF
TRBJ2-5 TRBV7-8 CASSLGGGPQETQYF
TRBJ2-2 TRBV9 CASSVTDRVNTGELFF
TRBJ2-1 TRBV5-1 CASSLPKDEQFF
TRBJ1-1 TRBV2 CADSRGVWTEAFF
TRBJ2-7 TRBV11-1 CASSLVGGTYEQYF
TRBJ2-7 TRBV30 CAATSGGYEQYF
TRBJ2-6 TRBV5-1 CASSLVGTASSGANVLTF
TRBJ1-5 TRBV12-5 CASGLVDPNQPQHF
TRBJ1-1 TRBV12-3/TRBV12-4 CASSLEGRAAFF
TRBJ1-4 TRBV12-3/TRBV12-4 CASSLANEKLFF
TRBJ1-1 TRBV4-3 CASSPRQGTEAFF
TRBJ1-1 TRBV7-9 CASSLVAGNTEAFF
TRBJ2-2 TRBV7-3 CASSLVAGPGAGGELFF